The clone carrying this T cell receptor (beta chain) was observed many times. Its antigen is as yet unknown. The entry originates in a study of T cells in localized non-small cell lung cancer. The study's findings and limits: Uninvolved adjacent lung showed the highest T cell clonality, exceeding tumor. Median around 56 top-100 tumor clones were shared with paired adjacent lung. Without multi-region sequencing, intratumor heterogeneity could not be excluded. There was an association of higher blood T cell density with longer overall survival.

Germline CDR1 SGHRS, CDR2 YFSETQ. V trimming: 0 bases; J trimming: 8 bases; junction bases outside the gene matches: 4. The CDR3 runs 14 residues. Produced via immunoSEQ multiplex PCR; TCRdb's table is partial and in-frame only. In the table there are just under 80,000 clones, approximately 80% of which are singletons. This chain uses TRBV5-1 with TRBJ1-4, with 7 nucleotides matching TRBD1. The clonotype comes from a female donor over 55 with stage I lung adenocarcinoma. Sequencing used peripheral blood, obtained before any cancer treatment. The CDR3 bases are TGCGCCAGCAGCTTGGCAGGGGGGTACGAAAAACTGTTTTTT. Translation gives CASSLAGGYEKLFF. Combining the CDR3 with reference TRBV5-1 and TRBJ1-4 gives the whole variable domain KAGVTQTPRYLIKTRGQQVTLSCSPISGHRSVSWYQQTPGQGLQFLFEYFSETQRNKGNFPGRFSGRQFSNSRSEMNVSTLELGDSALYLCASSLAGGYEKLFFGSGTQLSVL.